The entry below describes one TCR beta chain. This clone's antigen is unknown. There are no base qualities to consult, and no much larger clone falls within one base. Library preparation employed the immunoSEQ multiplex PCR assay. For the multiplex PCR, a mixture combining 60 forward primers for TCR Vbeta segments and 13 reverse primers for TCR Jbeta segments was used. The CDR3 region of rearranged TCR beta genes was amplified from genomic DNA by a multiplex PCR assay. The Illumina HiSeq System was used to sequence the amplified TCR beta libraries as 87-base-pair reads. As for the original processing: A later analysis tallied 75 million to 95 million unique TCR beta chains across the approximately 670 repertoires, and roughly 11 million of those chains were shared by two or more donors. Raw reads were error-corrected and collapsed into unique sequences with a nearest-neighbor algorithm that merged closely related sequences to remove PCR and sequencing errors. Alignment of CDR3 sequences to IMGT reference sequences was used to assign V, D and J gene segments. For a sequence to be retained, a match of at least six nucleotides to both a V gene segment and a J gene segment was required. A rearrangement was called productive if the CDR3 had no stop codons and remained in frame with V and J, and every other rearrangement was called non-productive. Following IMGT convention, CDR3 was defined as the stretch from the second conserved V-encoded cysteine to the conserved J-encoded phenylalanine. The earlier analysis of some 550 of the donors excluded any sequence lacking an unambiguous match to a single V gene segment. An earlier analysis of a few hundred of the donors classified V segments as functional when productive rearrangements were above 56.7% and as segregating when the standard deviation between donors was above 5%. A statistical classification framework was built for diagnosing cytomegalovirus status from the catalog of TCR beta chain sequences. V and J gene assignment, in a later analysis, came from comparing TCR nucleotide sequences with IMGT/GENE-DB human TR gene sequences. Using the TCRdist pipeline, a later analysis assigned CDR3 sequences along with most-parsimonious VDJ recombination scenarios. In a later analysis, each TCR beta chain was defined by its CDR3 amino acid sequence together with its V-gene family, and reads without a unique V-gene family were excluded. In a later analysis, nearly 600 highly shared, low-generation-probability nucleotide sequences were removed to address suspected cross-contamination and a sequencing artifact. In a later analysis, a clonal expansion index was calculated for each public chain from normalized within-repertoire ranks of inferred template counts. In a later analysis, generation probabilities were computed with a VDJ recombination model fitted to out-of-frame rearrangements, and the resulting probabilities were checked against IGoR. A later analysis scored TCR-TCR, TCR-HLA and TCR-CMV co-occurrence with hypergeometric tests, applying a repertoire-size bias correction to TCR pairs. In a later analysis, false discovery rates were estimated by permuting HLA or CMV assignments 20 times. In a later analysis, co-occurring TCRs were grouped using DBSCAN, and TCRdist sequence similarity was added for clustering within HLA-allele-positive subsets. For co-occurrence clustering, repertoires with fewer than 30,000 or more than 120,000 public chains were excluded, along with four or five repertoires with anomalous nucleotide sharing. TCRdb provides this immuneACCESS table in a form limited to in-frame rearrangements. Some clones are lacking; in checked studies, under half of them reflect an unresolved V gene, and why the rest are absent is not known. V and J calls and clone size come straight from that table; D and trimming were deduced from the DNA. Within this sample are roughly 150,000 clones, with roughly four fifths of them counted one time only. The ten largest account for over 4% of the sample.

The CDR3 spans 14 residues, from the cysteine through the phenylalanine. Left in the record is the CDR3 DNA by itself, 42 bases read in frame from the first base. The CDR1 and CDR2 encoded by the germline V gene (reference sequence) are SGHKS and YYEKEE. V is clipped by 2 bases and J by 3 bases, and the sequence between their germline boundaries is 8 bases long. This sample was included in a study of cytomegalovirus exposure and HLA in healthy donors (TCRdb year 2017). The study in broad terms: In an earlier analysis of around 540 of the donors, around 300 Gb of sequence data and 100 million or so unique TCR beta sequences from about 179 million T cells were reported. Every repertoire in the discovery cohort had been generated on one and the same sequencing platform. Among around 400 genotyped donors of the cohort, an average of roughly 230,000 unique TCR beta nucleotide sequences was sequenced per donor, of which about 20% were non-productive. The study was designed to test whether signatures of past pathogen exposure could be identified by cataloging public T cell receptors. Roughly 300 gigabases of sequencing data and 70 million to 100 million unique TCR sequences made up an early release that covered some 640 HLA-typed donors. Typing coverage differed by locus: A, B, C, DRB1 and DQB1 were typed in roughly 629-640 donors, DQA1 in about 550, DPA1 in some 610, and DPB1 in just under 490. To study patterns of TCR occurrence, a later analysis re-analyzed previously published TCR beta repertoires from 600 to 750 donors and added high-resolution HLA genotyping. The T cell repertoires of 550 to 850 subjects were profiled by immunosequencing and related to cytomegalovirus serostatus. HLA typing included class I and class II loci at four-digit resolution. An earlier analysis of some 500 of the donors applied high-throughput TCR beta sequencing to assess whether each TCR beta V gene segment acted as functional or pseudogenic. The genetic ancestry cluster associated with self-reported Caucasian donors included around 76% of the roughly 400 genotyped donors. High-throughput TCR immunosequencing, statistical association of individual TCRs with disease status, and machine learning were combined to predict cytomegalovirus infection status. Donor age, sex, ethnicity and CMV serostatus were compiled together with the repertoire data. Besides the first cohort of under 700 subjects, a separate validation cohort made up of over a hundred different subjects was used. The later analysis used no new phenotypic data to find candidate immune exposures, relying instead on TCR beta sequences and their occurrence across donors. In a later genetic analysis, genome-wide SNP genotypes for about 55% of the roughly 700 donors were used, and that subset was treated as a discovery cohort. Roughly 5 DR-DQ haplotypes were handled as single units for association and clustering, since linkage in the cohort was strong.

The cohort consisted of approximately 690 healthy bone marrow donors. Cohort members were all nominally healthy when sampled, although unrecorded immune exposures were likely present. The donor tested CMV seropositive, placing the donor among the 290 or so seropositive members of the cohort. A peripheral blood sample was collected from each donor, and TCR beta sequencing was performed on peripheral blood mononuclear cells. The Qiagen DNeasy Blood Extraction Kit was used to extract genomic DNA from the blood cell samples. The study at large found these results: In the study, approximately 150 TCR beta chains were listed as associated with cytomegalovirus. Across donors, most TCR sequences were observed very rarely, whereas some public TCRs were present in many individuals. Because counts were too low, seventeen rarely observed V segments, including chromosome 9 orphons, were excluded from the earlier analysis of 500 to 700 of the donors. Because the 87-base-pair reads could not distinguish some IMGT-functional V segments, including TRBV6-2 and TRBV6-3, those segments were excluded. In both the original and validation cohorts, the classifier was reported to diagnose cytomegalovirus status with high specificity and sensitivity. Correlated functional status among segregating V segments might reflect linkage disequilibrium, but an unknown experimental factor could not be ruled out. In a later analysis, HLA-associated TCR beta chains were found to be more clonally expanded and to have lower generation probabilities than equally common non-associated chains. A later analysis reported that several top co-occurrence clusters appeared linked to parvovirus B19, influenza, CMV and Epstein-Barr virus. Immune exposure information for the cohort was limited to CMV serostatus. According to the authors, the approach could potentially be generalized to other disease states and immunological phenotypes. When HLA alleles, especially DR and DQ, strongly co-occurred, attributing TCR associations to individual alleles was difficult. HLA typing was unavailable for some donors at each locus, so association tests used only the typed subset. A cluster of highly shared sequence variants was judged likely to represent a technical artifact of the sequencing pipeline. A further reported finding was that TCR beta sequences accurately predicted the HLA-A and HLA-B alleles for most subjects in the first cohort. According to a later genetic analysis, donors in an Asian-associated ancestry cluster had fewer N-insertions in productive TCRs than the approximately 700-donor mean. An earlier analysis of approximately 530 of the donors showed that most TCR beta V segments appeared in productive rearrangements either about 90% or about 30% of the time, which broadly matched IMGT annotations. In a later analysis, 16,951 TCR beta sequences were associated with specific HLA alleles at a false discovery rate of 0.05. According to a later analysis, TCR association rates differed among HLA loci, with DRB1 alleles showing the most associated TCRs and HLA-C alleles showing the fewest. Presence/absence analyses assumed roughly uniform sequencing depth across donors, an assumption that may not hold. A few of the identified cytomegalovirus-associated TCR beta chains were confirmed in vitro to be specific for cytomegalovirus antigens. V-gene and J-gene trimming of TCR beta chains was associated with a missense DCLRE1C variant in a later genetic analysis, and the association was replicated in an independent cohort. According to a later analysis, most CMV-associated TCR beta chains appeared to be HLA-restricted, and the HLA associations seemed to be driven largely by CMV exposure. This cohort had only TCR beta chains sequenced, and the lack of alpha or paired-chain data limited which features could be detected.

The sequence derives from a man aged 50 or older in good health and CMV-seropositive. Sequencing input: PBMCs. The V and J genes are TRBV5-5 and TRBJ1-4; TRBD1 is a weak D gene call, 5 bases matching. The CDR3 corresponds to CASSFSGANEKLFF. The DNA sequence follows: TGTGCCAGCAGCTTTTCGGGGGCTAATGAAAAACTGTTTTTT.